This TCR beta chain was sequenced in a study of cytomegalovirus exposure and HLA in healthy donors. Study-wide points: Among the CMV-associated chains, three were confirmed in vitro as specific for CMV antigens. Some segments of the V type, notably TRBV6-2 and TRBV6-3, were excluded as indistinguishable.

In regard to this clone: Its target is unknown.

Germline assignment: CDR1 SQVTM and CDR2 ANQGSEA. V lost 4 bases, J lost 4 bases, and 13 bases lay in between. CDR3 length equals 13 residues. The PCR contained 60 Vbeta and 13 Jbeta primers. TCRdb's copy holds only in-frame clones and misses some; the assay was immunoSEQ multiplex PCR. The sample includes under 200,000 clones, around three quarters seen only once; the top ten take 5.7%. The source material was PBMCs. The chain recombines TRBV29-1 with TRBJ1-2, with D hard to call. This TCR was sampled from a man aged 35-49 years in good health and CMV-seronegative. CDR3 amino acids: CSVVTSAGYGYTF. As DNA, the CDR3 is TGCAGCGTTGTGACCTCCGCGGGCTATGGCTACACCTTC.